This TCR beta chain was observed in a study of cytomegalovirus exposure and HLA in healthy donors. Study-level points and caveats: Across HLA loci, a later analysis found differing TCR association rates, with DRB1 most and HLA-C fewest. The study recorded over 150 TCR beta chains that were cytomegalovirus-associated.

Trimming cost V 4 bases and J 1 base; bases outside gene matches: 10. Germline-derived CDR1 and CDR2 are SGHRS and YFSETQ. The CDR3 length is 16 residues. Points on this clone: Its antigen is undetermined.

Primers for the PCR totalled 60 Vbeta and 13 Jbeta. This table comes from immunoSEQ multiplex PCR, and its TCRdb copy is limited to in-frame clones, with some not included. The table includes roughly 150,000 clones, roughly 80% detected once. The V gene is TRBV5-1, the J gene TRBJ2-5; TRBD2 aligns across 7 bases. The clonotype originates from a middle-aged woman in good health and CMV-seropositive. Sequences were obtained from PBMCs. The CDR3 sequence: CASSVMASGLQETQYF. As DNA, the CDR3 is TGCGCCAGCAGCGTAATGGCTAGCGGACTCCAAGAGACCCAGTACTTC.